One sample yielded the 8 T cell receptor beta chains listed below, sequenced in a study of T cells in Graves' hyperthyroidism and ophthalmopathy. TCR beta CDR3 regions were amplified from RNA transcripts. TCR CDR3 regions were first amplified by RT-PCR with HTBI primers. TCRdb re-analysed the multiplex PCR reads in MiXCR, keeping a single row per CDR3 protein. The sample holds around 600,000 distinct CDR3 sequences, approximately 14% seen once. The specimen was blood. Source of these receptors: a woman in her fifties or sixties with Graves' ophthalmopathy.

This clonotype was detected ten times or more. The gene calls are TRBV6-1 and TRBJ1-1; D gene ambiguous. The CDR3 extends over 16 amino acids. Trimming removed 6 bases at V and 4 bases at J, with 21 bases between. Germline CDR1 and CDR2: MNHNS and SASEGT. CDR3 protein: CASSYLRWEEGTEAFF. In DNA form, the CDR3 reads TGTGCCAGCAGCTACTTACGGTGGGAGGAAGGCACTGAAGCTTTCTTT.

About this clonotype: One base away lies a much larger clone, so this may be a sequencing read error. The chain employs TRBV27 and TRBJ2-2, with TRBD2 identical over 10 bases. Germline V gene lookup returns CDR1 MNHEY and CDR2 SMNVEV (reference sequence). V trimming: 7 bases; J trimming: 1 base; junction bases outside the gene matches: 6. The CDR3 is made up of 16 amino acids. The CDR3 region is CASMGWTSGNTGELFF. In nucleotides, the CDR3 is TGTGCCAGCATGGGATGGACTAGCGGGAACACCGGGGAGCTGTTTTTT.

In this sample, this clonotype turned up many times. V gene TRBV20-1 combines with J gene TRBJ2-7; 12 bases agree with TRBD2. CDR1 and CDR2 (germline): DFQATT, SNEGSKA (reference sequence). J lost 2 bases, V lost 0 bases, and 8 bases had no gene match. The CDR3 consists of 17 residues. CDR3 sequence (DNA): TGCAGTGCTAGAGATAGAAGGGGGACTAGCGGGCCCTACGAGCAGTACTTC. Its protein product is CSARDRRGTSGPYEQYF.

About this clonotype itself: This could be a read error, since a much larger clone is one nucleotide away. The chain uses TRBV7-6 and TRBJ2-3, with no clear D. The V end was cut by 5 bases, the J end by 0 bases, with 15 bases between. Germline V gene lookup returns CDR1 SGHVS and CDR2 FNYEAQ. The CDR3 totals 16 residues. Written as DNA, the CDR3 is TGTGCCAGCAGCCTACCACCCGGCCCAAGCACAGATACGCAGTATTTT. This encodes CASSLPPGPSTDTQYF. Based on the CDR3 plus reference TRBV7-6 and TRBJ2-3, the full variable domain is GAGVSQSPRYKVTKRGQDVALRCDPISGHVSLYWYRQALGQGPEFLTYFNYEAQQDKSGLPNDRFSAERPEGSISTLTIQRTEQRDSAMYRCASSLPPGPSTDTQYFGPGTRLTVL.

The chain joins TRBV7-9 to TRBJ1-4; a possible D gene is TRBD1 (6 bases). Trimming cost V 5 bases and J 6 bases, with 13 bases left between them. The CDR3 runs to 14 residues. Per germline, CDR1 SEHNR and CDR2 FQNEAQ (reference sequence). CDR3 residues: CASSRGQMHEKLFF. CDR3 nucleotides: TGTGCCAGCAGCCGAGGACAGATGCATGAAAAACTGTTTTTT.

This clonotype came up a few times. The rearrangement links TRBV15 to TRBJ1-1; D is perhaps TRBD1 (5 bases). Germline CDR1 reads LNHNV; CDR2 reads YYDKDF (reference sequence). This CDR3 has 16 residues. V lost 0 bases, J lost 1 base, and 12 bases lay in between. In nucleotides, the CDR3 is TGTGCCACCAGCAGAGAAATATGGGGCACGAACACTGAAGCTTTCTTT. Encoded protein: CATSREIWGTNTEAFF.

CDR3 residues: CASRSGIGAFF. As DNA, the CDR3 is TGTGCCAGCAGATCCGGGATCGGAGCTTTCTTT. The rearrangement links TRBV12-3 or TRBV12-4 to TRBJ1-1; unclear D gene. Trimming took off 6 bases at V and 10 bases at J, with 12 bases between the two ends. The CDR3 is made up of 11 amino acids.

A remark on this clonotype: Lacking the conserved final phenylalanine or tryptophan, this CDR3 likely reflects a read error. The rearrangement joins TRBV29-1 to TRBJ2-3; 9 bases are shared with TRBD2. Germline V gene data show CDR1 as SQVTM and CDR2 as ANQGSEA. The J segment lost 2 bases and the V segment lost 2 bases, leaving 8 bases of the junction unmatched. This CDR3 is 16 amino acids long. The CDR3 sequence is CSVESGIAGATDTQYS. CDR3 DNA: TGCAGCGTTGAATCTGGGATAGCGGGGGCCACAGATACGCAGTATTCT.